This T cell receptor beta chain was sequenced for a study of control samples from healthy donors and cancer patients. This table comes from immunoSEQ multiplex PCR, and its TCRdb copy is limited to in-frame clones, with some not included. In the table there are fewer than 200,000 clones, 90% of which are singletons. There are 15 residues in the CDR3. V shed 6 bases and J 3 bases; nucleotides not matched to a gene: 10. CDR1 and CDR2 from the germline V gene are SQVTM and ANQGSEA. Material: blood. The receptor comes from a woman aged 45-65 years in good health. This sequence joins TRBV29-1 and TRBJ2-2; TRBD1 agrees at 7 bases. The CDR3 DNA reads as TGCAGCGTACCCGGACAGGACTGGTACACCGGGGAGCTGTTTTTT. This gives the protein CSVPGQDWYTGELFF.